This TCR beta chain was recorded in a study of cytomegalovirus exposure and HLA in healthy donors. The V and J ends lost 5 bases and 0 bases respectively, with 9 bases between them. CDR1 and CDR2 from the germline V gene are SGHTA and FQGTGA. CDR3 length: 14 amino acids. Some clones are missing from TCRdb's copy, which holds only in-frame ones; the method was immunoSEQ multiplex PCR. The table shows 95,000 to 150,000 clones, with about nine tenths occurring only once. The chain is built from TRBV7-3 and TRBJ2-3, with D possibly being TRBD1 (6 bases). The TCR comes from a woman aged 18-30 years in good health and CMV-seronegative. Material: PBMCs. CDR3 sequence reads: CASSPGQSTDTQYF. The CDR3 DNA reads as TGTGCCAGCAGCCCCGGACAGAGCACAGATACGCAGTATTTT.